This is a list of T cell receptor beta chains from one sample in a study of spatial heterogeneity in lung cancer. TCRdb independently ran MiXCR on the 5' RACE reads; one entry per CDR3 protein. The table includes approximately 50,000 distinct CDR3 sequences, roughly 8.1% detected once. Sequenced here: PBMCs, sampled at follow-up. Source of these receptors: a female donor with early-stage non-small cell lung cancer. The CDR3 runs from the conserved cysteine through the conserved F or W. The D gene is left open where the match is weak. Some rows mark clone size as missing; the rest say once, few, many or name a class of expanded clone.

V gene	J gene	clone size	D gene	CDR3 protein	CDR3 DNA
TRBV28	TRBJ1-1	many	TRBD1	CASSAPGGSDTEAFF	TGTGCCAGCAGTGCACCAGGGGGCTCAGACACTGAAGCTTTCTTT
TRBV6-6	TRBJ1-1	few	NA	CASSSPGVVGRTEAFF	TGTGCCAGCAGTAGCCCAGGGGTAGTTGGACGAACTGAAGCTTTCTTT
TRBV19	TRBJ2-5	many	TRBD1	CASSTGQGPFGTQYF	TGTGCCAGTAGTACGGGACAGGGGCCATTCGGGACCCAGTACTTC
TRBV3-1	TRBJ1-2	NA	TRBD1	CASSPGTGGPHGYTF	TGTGCCAGCAGCCCCGGTACAGGGGGGCCCCATGGCTACACCTTC
TRBV7-9	TRBJ2-1	few	NA	CAIQGGREYNEQFF	TGTGCCATCCAGGGAGGAAGAGAATACAATGAGCAGTTCTTC
TRBV5-1	TRBJ1-2	many	NA	CASSLEANYGYTF	TGCGCCAGCAGCTTGGAAGCTAACTATGGCTACACCTTC
TRBV7-3	TRBJ2-2	many	NA	CASSLTWAGELFF	TGTGCCAGCAGCCTCACTTGGGCCGGGGAGCTGTTTTTT
TRBV18	TRBJ1-5	many	NA	CASSPDNIDQPQHF	TGTGCCAGCTCACCCGACAACATAGATCAGCCCCAGCATTTT
TRBV29-1	TRBJ2-3	NA	NA	CSVEGYDWFSTDTQYF	TGCAGCGTTGAAGGCTACGACTGGTTTAGCACAGATACGCAGTATTTT
TRBV20-1	TRBJ1-1	many	NA	CSARDMEGSEAFF	TGCAGTGCTAGAGATATGGAAGGTTCCGAAGCTTTCTTT
TRBV7-9	TRBJ1-6	few	NA	CASSFGPSPLHF	TGTGCCAGCAGCTTTGGGCCATCACCCCTCCACTTT